These 5 T cell receptor beta chains originate from one sample sequenced in a study of vaccination and CD4 T cells after COVID-19. These receptors have no identified antigens. Cultured CD4+ T cell DNA was sequenced using the Oncomine TCR Beta short-read assay. TCRdb itself ran the PCR reads through MiXCR, one entry per CDR3 protein. This table holds 20,000 to 30,000 distinct CDR3 sequences, approximately 56% found once. The sample's treatment: roughly ten-day PBMC culture with coronavirus spike peptide pools or control peptides (ViraFEST assay). Source material: CD4+ T cells from blood, cultured in vitro. Receptor source: a human donor who had recovered from COVID-19.

The genes are TRBV11-2 and TRBJ2-5; D might be TRBD1 (6 bases). The CDR3 has 15 residues. Germline CDR1 and CDR2: SGHAT and FQNNGV. V lost 3 bases to trimming and J lost 1 base, with 12 bases between them. CDR3 DNA: TGTGCCAGCAGCTTGGGGGCGAGAATCCAAGAGACCCAGTACTTC. It codes for CASSLGARIQETQYF.

V gene TRBV7-2 combines with J gene TRBJ1-1; no reliable D call. The length of the CDR3 is 13 residues. Trimming shortened V by 5 bases and J by 6 bases, and 13 bases separated the two germline ends. Germline V gene data show CDR1 as SGHTA and CDR2 as FQGNSA. CDR3 bases: TGTGCCAGCAGCCCCCAGAGAGCCGCTGAAGCTTTCTTT. It is translated as CASSPQRAAEAFF.

In this sample, this clonotype turned up a few times. The chain carries TRBV20-1 and TRBJ1-1; 7 positions agree with TRBD1. Germline CDR1 DFQATT, CDR2 SNEGSKA (reference sequence). There are 15 residues in the CDR3. V dropped 0 bases and J dropped 1; count of bases not matched to a gene: 5. CDR3 residues: CSARDPNRGNTEAFF. In DNA, the CDR3 is TGCAGTGCTAGAGATCCAAACAGGGGGAACACTGAAGCTTTCTTT.

The chain combines TRBV29-1 with TRBJ1-2; the D is unclear. The germline CDR1 and CDR2 sequences are SQVTM and ANQGSEA. The CDR3 covers 14 residues. Trimming left V 0 bases short and J 9 bases short, with 17 bases between. The CDR3 spells CSVEEVAVQRRYTF. CDR3 nucleotide sequence: TGCAGCGTTGAAGAAGTGGCTGTCCAGCGGCGCTACACCTTC. Filled out from reference TRBV29-1 and TRBJ1-2, the complete variable domain reads SAVISQKPSRDICQRGTSLTIQCQVDSQVTMMFWYRQQPGQSLTLIATANQGSEATYESGFVIDKFPISRPNLTFSTLTVSNMSPEDSSIYLCSVEEVAVQRRYTFGSGTRLTVV.

The chain carries TRBV7-3 and TRBJ2-1, with a weak D call TRBD2 (6 bases). Trimming shortened V by 2 bases and J by 15 bases, and 17 bases separated the two germline ends. The CDR3 has 13 amino acids. Germline V gene data show CDR1 as SGHTA and CDR2 as FQGTGA. The CDR3 is CASSLFSASVRFF. The CDR3 nucleotides read TGTGCCAGCAGCTTATTTTCCGCTAGCGTTCGGTTCTTC.